This TCR beta chain was observed in a study of blood T cell repertoires in COVID-19. Whole-study context: Sources were T cells, B-cell-depleted T cells, or PBMCs; the material itself was cDNA or gDNA.

The V gene end was trimmed by 5 bases and the J gene end by 0 bases; junction bases not matched to a gene: 6. Germline V CDR1 and CDR2: SGHAT, FQNNGV. CDR3 size: 16 residues. The data were produced by immunoSEQ multiplex PCR, yet TCRdb's version contains in-frame clones alone and is incomplete. The data hold some 670,000 clones, with 80% to 90% observed a single time. What was sequenced was peripheral blood. This chain connects TRBV11-2 to TRBJ2-2; 7 bases are a match to TRBD1. The clonotype was recovered from a woman between 18 and 29 years old with acute or convalescent COVID-19. The CDR3 sequence: CASSTQGGSNTGELFF. The CDR3 DNA is TGTGCCAGCAGCACCCAAGGGGGCTCGAACACCGGGGAGCTGTTTTTT.